This is a list of T cell receptor beta chains from one sample in a study of blood T cell repertoires in COVID-19. Data came from immunoSEQ multiplex PCR; TCRdb stores just in-frame clones and leaves some out. Of roughly 140,000 clones in the sample, roughly 88% were seen once. Source material: peripheral blood. The receptors were gathered from a man aged 55 to 70 with active or convalescent COVID-19. The CDR3 runs from the conserved cysteine through the conserved F or W. Clone size is shown for a subset of rows, as once, few, many or a class of expanded clone.

clone size	V gene	J gene	CDR3 length	CDR3 protein
-	TRBV7-6	TRBJ2-2	16	CASSPISGIATGELFF
-	TRBV6-4	TRBJ1-2	15	CASKGTTSANYGYTF
-	TRBV7-2	TRBJ1-1	16	CASSSVRRRENTEAFF
-	TRBV7-2	TRBJ2-1	13	CASSYGPGGEQFF
few	TRBV6-5	TRBJ2-1	13	CASSYGRVGEQFF
-	TRBV30	TRBJ2-5	13	CACSGRGPETQYF
-	TRBV7-6	TRBJ2-3	16	CASSSVLAGVTDTQYF
-	TRBV12-1	TRBJ1-4	17	CASSFAGGSETNEKLFF
-	TRBV4-1	TRBJ2-3	16	CASSQHRGASTDTQYF
-	TRBV10-3	TRBJ1-1	13	CAISTGTESEAFF
-	TRBV9	TRBJ2-1	12	CASSALAGEQFF
-	TRBV18	TRBJ1-3	15	CASNDGLYSGNTIYF
-	TRBV27	TRBJ2-5	14	CATTGAGLQETQYF
-	TRBV21-1	TRBJ1-2	12	CATPAEVTGYTF
-	TRBV6-5	TRBJ2-1	14	CASSYSPTRYEQFF
-	TRBV6-5	TRBJ1-4	15	CASSYRQGRNEKLFF
-	TRBV30	TRBJ1-1	11	CACNRVAEAFF
-	TRBV6-2/TRBV6-3	TRBJ1-5	17	CASSYNRSTFGNQPQHF
-	TRBV4-3	TRBJ1-2	17	CASSQEWGHADNYGYTF
-	TRBV30	TRBJ1-3	15	CAWSVMGAGRDTIYF
-	TRBV5-4	TRBJ2-7	15	CASSLGTGASYEQYF
-	TRBV11-2	TRBJ2-7	14	CASSPQGTHYEQYF
-	TRBV6-5	TRBJ1-2	14	CASNPTGASYGYTF
once	TRBV7-8	TRBJ2-5	13	CASSLGGKETQYF
few	TRBV14	TRBJ1-3	15	CASSRDRISGNTIYF
-	TRBV5-6	TRBJ2-3	15	CASSFWGEDTDTQYF
few	TRBV2	TRBJ1-2	12	CASLTANYGYTF
-	TRBV18	TRBJ1-3	15	CASSAQGPSGNTIYF
-	TRBV28	TRBJ2-1	15	CASRPTGVPYNEQFF
few	TRBV24-1	TRBJ1-2	15	CATSDQTGEGYGYTF
-	TRBV6-2/TRBV6-3	TRBJ1-2	13	CASSMGSNYGYTF
-	TRBV5-6	TRBJ2-1	16	CASSRIRDFIYNEQFF
-	TRBV19	TRBJ1-5	16	CASSMLQQYSNQPQHF
-	TRBV5-6	TRBJ1-1	14	CASSLIGGNTEAFF
-	TRBV30	TRBJ1-1	13	CAWRDQGNTEAFF
few	TRBV5-6	TRBJ2-1	15	CASSLGLTSYNEQFF
-	TRBV30	TRBJ2-5	16	CAWSVLQIAGGETQYF
-	TRBV15	TRBJ2-2	18	CATSRDSGLAVNTGELFF
-	TRBV4-1	TRBJ2-7	15	CASSHQGQGGNEQYF
-	TRBV27	TRBJ2-1	16	CASSLSTGPFYNEQFF
-	TRBV4-3	TRBJ2-2	16	CASSQVAGVGTGELFF
-	TRBV19	TRBJ1-5	13	CASSGQANQPQHF
once	TRBV5-4	TRBJ1-6	17	CASSWIKPGQGNSPLHF
-	TRBV27	TRBJ2-4	14	CASRLGQGKNIQYF
-	TRBV2	TRBJ1-4	14	CASTEMGGGEKLFF
-	TRBV6-2/TRBV6-3	TRBJ1-5	15	CASSRPSGNNQPQHF
-	TRBV12-3/TRBV12-4	TRBJ2-1	13	CATGTSGNNEQFF
-	TRBV7-9	TRBJ2-1	16	CASSPERYSSYNEQFF
-	TRBV28	TRBJ1-5	15	CASSWRDRGYQPQHF
-	TRBV6-2/TRBV6-3	TRBJ1-2	11	CASSYSGACTF